The TCR beta chain under discussion was sequenced for a study of Graves' ophthalmopathy and Graves' hyperthyroidism. Broader study findings: The model reached approximately 71% sensitivity and around 72% specificity for predicting ophthalmopathy progression. Among thyroid clonotypes expanded above 0.001 frequency, most also appeared in blood. Built on 13 signatures, a model told ophthalmopathy apart from stable hyperthyroidism with about 90% sensitivity and 81.08% specificity.

Investigators amplified TCR beta CDR3 regions from RNA transcripts. An initial RT-PCR round employing HTBI primers preceded a second-round multiplex PCR. A single record per CDR3 protein comes from TCRdb applying MiXCR to the multiplex PCR reads. The sample includes about 480,000 distinct CDR3 sequences, around 14% of them seen just once. This clonotype was seen repeatedly, ten times or more. The antigen is not known. Material: blood. The source is a woman aged 25 to 45 with Graves' ophthalmopathy.

This chain's CDR3 is CASSVSGSNYEQYF. The DNA for the CDR3 is TGTGCCAGCAGCGTATCGGGCAGCAACTACGAGCAGTACTTC. This chain uses TRBV9 with TRBJ2-7, with unresolved D. CDR3 length: 14 residues. Deletions cut 1 base from V and 3 bases from J, with 11 bases between. The germline V gene encodes CDR1 SGDLS and CDR2 YYNGEE.